This T cell receptor beta chain was captured by sequencing in a study of beta chain features in type 1 diabetes. Study observations and caveats: Overrepresentation of cells with high TCR expression could result from cDNA sequencing. People with Type 1 diabetes carried modestly yet significantly shorter TCRB CDR3s in all four CD4+ subsets.

Every isolated RNA sample was fully reverse transcribed, so sequencing captured expressed TCRB transcripts. There were approximately 3.5 million reads on average in the naive, central memory and regulatory T cell samples. Here immunoSEQ multiplex PCR was the method, and the copy in TCRdb shows in-frame clones only, minus some. The sample has some 370,000 clones, over 9% seen once. About this clone itself: Antigen specificity is unknown.

This CDR3 has 12 amino acids. Losses at the gene ends were 5 bases for V and 6 bases for J; bases not matched to a gene: 3. Germline CDR1 and CDR2: MNHEY and SVGAGI. Stem cell-like memory, regulatory, central memory and naive CD4+ cells were sorted via CD45RO/CCR7/CD25/CD127/CD95/CD27. Purity exceeding 98% was reached by all sorted populations. J is TRBJ2-7 and V is TRBV6-5; 8 bases match TRBD1. This clonotype was obtained from a man under 40 with type 1 diabetes. The sequencing sample was made of central memory CD4+ T cells from blood. The CDR3: CASSAGGVEQYF. The CDR3, as DNA: TGTGCCAGCAGTGCAGGGGGCGTCGAGCAGTACTTC.